This TCR beta chain was sequenced in a study of blood T cells in healthy people across ages. Across the study: Capture by template switching was about one barcoded beta molecule per two T cells.

Together with a sample-barcoded 5' primer, a J-beta primer mix was included in a second PCR lasting about 6 to 11 cycles. TCRdb re-analysed the 5' RACE reads in MiXCR, keeping a single row per CDR3 protein. Of fewer than 1,200,000 distinct CDR3 sequences listed, around 25% are singletons. With V trimmed by 8 bases and J by 1 base, 8 bases remained unmatched. Germline V lookup: CDR1 SQVTM, CDR2 ANQGSEA. CDR3 length equals 15 residues. Separately, the same data were catalogued under a study of T cells of mothers and their children. That paper notes: Donation was provided by three healthy Caucasian mothers along with their six children. Over 9.5 million reads per mother and roughly 3 million per child were obtained. An overlap that was slightly higher, though non-significant, was seen in related mother-child pairs versus unrelated pairs.

The chain combines TRBV29-1 with TRBJ2-1, with 10 bases identical to TRBD2. This receptor was identified in a girl under 10 years old in good health. The sequenced sample was blood. The CDR3 DNA follows: TGCAGCTATGCAGCGGGGGGGCCTTCCTACAATGAGCAGTTCTTC. It translates to CSYAAGGPSYNEQFF.